Listed below are T cell receptor beta chains from one sample, sequenced in a study of T cells in Graves' hyperthyroidism and ophthalmopathy. A single record per CDR3 protein comes from TCRdb applying MiXCR to the multiplex PCR reads. This table holds approximately 350,000 distinct CDR3 sequences, around 15% found once. Sequencing input: blood. These receptors were taken from a woman aged 60-70 years with Graves' ophthalmopathy. Both conserved end residues are part of each CDR3. Each record gives: clone size, V gene, J gene, D gene, CDR3 protein, CDR3 DNA. The D gene is left open where the match is weak. Clone size appears in some rows only: once, few, many, or a class for an expanded clone.

many	TRBV20-1	TRBJ2-7	NA	CSARDEGFEQYF	TGCAGTGCTAGAGATGAGGGGTTTGAGCAGTACTTC
NA	TRBV11-3	TRBJ2-2	TRBD2	CASSLGPGLAGAVTGELFF	TGTGCCAGCAGCTTAGGTCCGGGACTAGCGGGAGCAGTTACCGGGGAGCTGTTTTTT
NA	TRBV7-9	TRBJ1-1	NA	CASSKSSTEAFF	TGTGCCAGCAGCAAAAGTAGCACTGAAGCTTTCTTT
many	TRBV27	TRBJ2-7	NA	CASSLFRDTTYEQYF	TGTGCCAGCAGTTTATTCCGGGACACCACCTACGAGCAGTACTTC
many	TRBV6-2/TRBV6-3	TRBJ2-5	TRBD2	CASRIAGEETQYF	TGTGCCAGCAGGATTGCGGGAGAAGAGACCCAGTACTTC
NA	TRBV6-2/TRBV6-3	TRBJ2-1	TRBD1	CASSGGQGNNEQFF	TGTGCCAGCAGTGGGGGACAGGGCAACAATGAGCAGTTCTTC
many	TRBV11-2	TRBJ1-1	NA	CASSSPRRGTEAFF	TGTGCCAGCAGCTCCCCCCGGAGGGGCACTGAAGCTTTCTTT
few	TRBV7-2	TRBJ2-7	NA	CASSLEALAYEQYF	TGTGCCAGCAGCTTAGAGGCTCTAGCTTACGAGCAGTACTTC
NA	TRBV7-9	TRBJ2-5	TRBD1	CASSLMGQGFQETQYF	TGTGCCAGCAGCTTAATGGGACAGGGGTTCCAAGAGACCCAGTACTTC
NA	TRBV20-1	TRBJ2-1	NA	CSARKYSYNEQFF	TGCAGTGCTAGAAAATACTCCTACAATGAGCAGTTCTTC
few	TRBV30	TRBJ1-6	TRBD1	CAWSDGTGDSPLHF	TGTGCCTGGAGTGACGGGACAGGGGATTCACCCCTCCACTTT
few	TRBV5-1	TRBJ2-7	TRBD2	CASSFQGGRFGEQYF	TGCGCCAGCAGCTTTCAGGGCGGGAGGTTTGGTGAGCAGTACTTC
NA	TRBV2	TRBJ2-1	TRBD2	CASGTGLAGGNSYNEQFF	TGTGCCAGCGGGACAGGGCTAGCGGGAGGTAACTCCTACAATGAGCAGTTCTTC
many	TRBV28	TRBJ2-2	TRBD1	CASTKSTPGTVVGELFF	TGTGCCAGCACAAAATCCACCCCAGGGACAGTCGTCGGGGAGCTGTTTTTT
many	TRBV25-1	TRBJ2-7	NA	CASSGTGGAYEQYF	TGTGCCAGCAGTGGCACAGGTGGAGCCTACGAGCAGTACTTC
many	TRBV3-1	TRBJ2-3	TRBD2	CASSHSGISTDTQYF	TGTGCCAGCAGCCACAGCGGGATATCTACAGATACGCAGTATTTT
NA	TRBV6-1	TRBJ2-1	NA	CASSSRTRAMHAEQFF	TGTGCCAGCAGCTCCCGGACGAGAGCCATGCATGCGGAGCAGTTCTTC
NA	TRBV12-3/TRBV12-4	TRBJ2-3	NA	CASRPGGTFRYF	TGTGCCAGCAGACCAGGGGGGACGTTTCGGTATTTT
NA	TRBV19	TRBJ2-1	NA	CASSIAGIYNEQFF	TGTGCCAGTAGTATAGCCGGCATATACAATGAGCAGTTCTTC
few	TRBV20-1	TRBJ2-3	NA	CSAGGPQGLIEGTDTQYF	TGCAGTGCTGGAGGCCCCCAGGGTTTGATCGAAGGCACAGATACGCAGTATTTT
NA	TRBV24-1	TRBJ2-3	NA	CATSVGFGGDTQYF	TGTGCCACCAGTGTTGGGTTCGGGGGAGATACGCAGTATTTT
few	TRBV4-1	TRBJ2-2	NA	CASTGARGTGELFF	TGCGCCAGTACGGGGGCGCGCGGCACCGGGGAGCTGTTTTTT
many	TRBV12-3/TRBV12-4	TRBJ2-1	NA	CASSFVSNNEQFF	TGTGCCAGCAGTTTTGTTAGTAACAATGAGCAGTTCTTC